What follows are 27 T cell receptor beta chains derived from one specimen sequenced in a study of blood T cell repertoires in COVID-19. Sequenced by immunoSEQ multiplex PCR; TCRdb stores in-frame clones only, minus some. The table lists over 300,000 clones, around 90% of them singletons. Material: peripheral blood. The receptors were sampled from a man aged 18 to 30 who had recovered from COVID-19.

The V gene is TRBV25-1, the J gene TRBJ2-1; 7 bases agree with TRBD2. The CDR3 has 15 amino acids. Germline-derived CDR1 and CDR2 are MGHDK and SYGVNS. Trimming cost V 2 bases and J 9 bases; bases outside gene matches: 10. The CDR3 bases are TGTGCCAGCAGTGAAGGGCAGGGCGGCGGGAGTGAGCAGTTCTTC. This codes for CASSEGQGGGSEQFF.

CDR3 amino acids: CASSRWDRTLDPDDTEAFF. The DNA for the CDR3 is TGTGCCAGTAGTCGATGGGACAGGACTTTGGACCCTGATGACACTGAAGCTTTCTTT. The chain uses TRBV19 and TRBJ1-1; 8 bases map to TRBD1. The CDR3 covers 19 residues. Per the germline V gene, CDR1 is LNHDA and CDR2 is SQIVND (reference sequence). J was trimmed by 3 bases and V by 5 bases; bases with no gene match: 20.

This clone was found once. The chain uses TRBV30 and TRBJ2-7; D is undetermined. CDR1 GTSNPN and CDR2 SVGIG come from the germline V gene (reference sequence). The CDR3 covers 15 residues. V shed 1 base and J shed 9 bases, with 22 bases lying between them. The CDR3 loop is CAWSELHPTSSPQYF. CDR3 nucleotide sequence: TGTGCCTGGAGTGAACTACATCCTACATCCAGCCCGCAGTACTTC.

The rearrangement joins TRBV27 to TRBJ2-7; 9 positions agree with TRBD2. Germline V gene sequence: CDR1 MNHEY, CDR2 SMNVEV (reference sequence). With V trimmed by 2 bases and J by 4 bases, 6 bases remained unmatched. CDR3 length: 15 residues. DNA of the CDR3: TGTGCCAGCAGTTTAGCGGGAGGGCCCTCGTACGAGCAGTACTTC. Translating it yields CASSLAGGPSYEQYF.

V is TRBV10-1 and J is TRBJ1-1, with D uncertain. This CDR3 is 13 amino acids long. Germline V gene data show CDR1 as WNHNN and CDR2 as SYGVQD (reference sequence). V lost 4 bases, J lost 1 base, and 7 bases lay in between. The CDR3 DNA reads as TGCGCCAGCAGTGTAAATCGGAACACTGAAGCTTTCTTT. This translates into CASSVNRNTEAFF.

This chain joins TRBV7-9 and TRBJ2-1; 9 bases are a match to TRBD1. CDR3 length equals 15 residues. The junction had 6 bases not matched to a gene; V was cut back by 1 base and J by 8 bases. From germline, CDR1 is SEHNR and CDR2 FQNEAQ (reference sequence). CDR3 residues: CASSLGGTGSDEQFF. The CDR3 DNA follows: TGTGCCAGCAGCTTAGGGGGGACAGGGAGCGATGAGCAGTTCTTC.

V usage is TRBV7-3 and J usage is TRBJ1-1; D unresolved. This CDR3 has 16 amino acids. With 0 bases removed from V and 0 bases from J, the gap between germline ends came to 11 bases. Germline assignment: CDR1 SGHTA and CDR2 FQGTGA. DNA for the CDR3: TGTGCCAGCAGCTTAACCACAGCTACGATGAACACTGAAGCTTTCTTT. It encodes CASSLTTATMNTEAFF.

The table lists this clone with a count of one. Within the sample, other DNA sequences also encode this same CDR3. The J gene is TRBJ1-1, the V gene TRBV18; D is unclear. V lost 2 bases and J lost 1, with 5 bases in between. The CDR3 loop spans 13 amino acids. CDR1 is KGHSH, CDR2 LQKENI, per germline. CDR3 bases: TGTGCCAGCTCACCAACTGGGAACACTGAAGCTTTCTTT. Translation: CASSPTGNTEAFF.

The chain carries TRBV19 and TRBJ2-1, with 8 positions matching TRBD1. Germline CDR1 reads LNHDA; CDR2 reads SQIVND (reference sequence). This CDR3 comprises 15 residues. Unmatched junction bases numbered 4, after V lost 6 bases and J lost 0 bases. The chain's CDR3 is CASSSGTGSYNEQFF. The CDR3, as DNA: TGTGCCAGTAGCTCCGGGACAGGCTCCTACAATGAGCAGTTCTTC.

This chain connects TRBV18 to TRBJ1-6; D remains ambiguous. Germline loops: CDR1 KGHSH, CDR2 LQKENI. CDR3 length: 15 amino acids. With 5 bases removed from V and 9 bases from J, the gap between germline ends came to 17 bases. The CDR3 sequence: CASSSAGVSSSPLHF. CDR3 DNA sequence: TGTGCCAGCTCATCGGCAGGCGTTTCGTCTTCACCCCTCCACTTT.

The chain has TRBV27 and TRBJ1-2; TRBD1 agrees at 8 bases. The V segment lost 4 bases and the J segment 6 bases; nucleotides outside the gene matches: 4. The germline V gene has CDR1 MNHEY and CDR2 SMNVEV (reference sequence). The CDR3 consists of 13 residues. The chain's CDR3 is CASSYDRGNGYTF. CDR3 nucleotides: TGTGCCAGCAGTTACGACAGGGGTAATGGCTACACCTTC.

This clone has just one count. The chain is built from TRBV7-6 and TRBJ2-2; 8 nucleotides line up with TRBD1. The V gene end was trimmed by 5 bases and the J gene end by 4 bases; junction bases not matched to a gene: 6. Germline V gene data show CDR1 as SGHVS and CDR2 as FNYEAQ. This CDR3 region has 15 residues. CDR3 region: CASSGTGMATGELFF. DNA of the CDR3: TGTGCCAGCAGCGGGACAGGAATGGCCACCGGGGAGCTGTTTTTT.

The chain recombines TRBV21-1 with TRBJ1-5. TRBV21-1 is noted as a pseudogene. The CDR3 is 17 residues long. The CDR3 DNA reads TGTGCCAGCAGCAAAGCGCGTCGGCTCCACGAGGGACAGCCCCAGCATTTT. Amino acids: CASSKARRLHEGQPQHF.

The V call is TRBV3-1 (or the pseudogene TRBV3-2), the J call TRBJ1-1; D unclear. V was cut by 2 bases and J by 1 base, with 8 bases left in between. The germline gives CDR1 LGHDT, CDR2 YNNKEL (reference sequence). The CDR3 extends over 14 amino acids. The CDR3, as DNA: TGTGCCAGCAGCCAATTTTCAGGGAACACTGAAGCTTTCTTT. This codes for CASSQFSGNTEAFF.

The chain carries TRBV5-5 and TRBJ1-1; a weak D match, TRBD1 (5 bases). Germline V lookup: CDR1 SGHKS, CDR2 YYEKEE (reference sequence). The CDR3 consists of 15 residues. V lost 1 base to trimming and J lost 1 base, with 11 bases between them. CDR3 protein: CASSLQGITNTEAFF. For the CDR3, the DNA is TGTGCCAGCAGCTTGCAGGGCATAACGAACACTGAAGCTTTCTTT.

The V call is TRBV7-9, the J call TRBJ1-1; TRBD1 might be the D (5 bases). The germline V and J ends were trimmed by 4 bases and 0 bases, with 12 bases remaining between them. Germline V lookup: CDR1 SEHNR, CDR2 FQNEAQ (reference sequence). The CDR3 is 15 residues long. CDR3 sequence: CASSSPDSMNTEAFF. The DNA of the CDR3 is TGTGCCAGCAGCTCACCTGACAGCATGAACACTGAAGCTTTCTTT.

The chain uses TRBV6-6 and TRBJ2-7; maybe TRBD1 (5 bases). Per germline, CDR1 MNHNY and CDR2 SVGAGI (reference sequence). This CDR3 contains 13 residues. Trimming shortened V by 4 bases and J by 3 bases, and 10 bases separated the two germline ends. CDR3 loop: CASSSTVNYEQYF. Written as DNA, the CDR3 is TGTGCCAGCAGTTCGACAGTGAACTACGAGCAGTACTTC.

V and J are TRBV7-6 and TRBJ1-1; tentative D call: TRBD1 (5 bases). The ends were cut back, 2 bases at V and 6 bases at J, with 16 bases in the middle. Per germline, CDR1 SGHVS and CDR2 FNYEAQ. The CDR3 contains 15 residues. Written as DNA, the CDR3 is TGTGCCAGCAGCTTATGGGGGGAGGGGATCGCTGAAGCTTTCTTT. Amino acid sequence: CASSLWGEGIAEAFF.

The table lists this clone with a few counts. This chain connects TRBV24-1 to TRBJ2-2; the match to TRBD1 covers 7 bases. The germline CDR1 and CDR2 sequences are KGHDR and SFDVKD. The ends lost 4 bases at V and 6 bases at J; junction bases unmatched: 7. The CDR3 spans 15 residues. The DNA for the CDR3 is TGTGCCACCAGTGACCCCTCAACAGGGGCCGGGGAGCTGTTTTTT. It yields the protein CATSDPSTGAGELFF.

Comments on this clone: Other nucleotide sequences in the sample specify the same CDR3. This chain uses TRBV4-1 with TRBJ2-7; the match to TRBD1 covers 9 bases. Germline V gives CDR1 MGHRA, CDR2 YSYEKL. The V and J ends lost 1 base and 1 base, in that order; junction bases with no gene match: 5. This CDR3 contains 16 residues. The CDR3 protein is CASSQVLGTGSYEQYF. The DNA of the CDR3 is TGCGCCAGCAGCCAAGTATTAGGGACAGGGTCCTACGAGCAGTACTTC.

V and J are TRBV7-9 and TRBJ2-1; 7 bases align to TRBD1. Germline V gene sequence: CDR1 SEHNR, CDR2 FQNEAQ (reference sequence). After removal of 5 bases from V and 4 bases from J, the junction contained 5 bases not matched to a gene. The CDR3 has 14 amino acids. CDR3 amino acids: CASSTRQGYNEQFF. CDR3 coding DNA: TGTGCCAGCAGCACAAGACAGGGATACAATGAGCAGTTCTTC.

The chain links TRBV7-8 to TRBJ2-5; 10 bases fit TRBD2. The V gene end was trimmed by 2 bases and the J gene end by 4 bases; junction bases not matched to a gene: 7. This CDR3 contains 16 residues. Per germline, CDR1 SGHVS and CDR2 FQNEAQ. Written as DNA, the CDR3 is TGTGCCAGCAGCTTACCAGCGGGAGGGCCAGGAGAGACCCAGTACTTC. Translation: CASSLPAGGPGETQYF. Using reference TRBV7-8 and TRBJ2-5 for the parts outside the CDR3, the full variable domain is GAGVSQSPRYKVAKRGQDVALRCDPISGHVSLFWYQQALGQGPEFLTYFQNEAQLDKSGLPSDRFFAERPEGSVSTLKIQRTQQEDSAVYLCASSLPAGGPGETQYFGPGTRLLVL.

This clone has only one observation. The rearrangement joins TRBV5-1 to TRBJ1-3; tentative D call: TRBD1 (6 bases). Germline CDR1 SGHRS, CDR2 YFSETQ. The V end lost 4 bases, the J end lost 3 bases, and 14 bases lay between the germline ends. This CDR3 is 15 amino acids long. CDR3 in DNA: TGCGCCAGCAGCCCCGGGGGGGGCAATGGAAACACCATATATTTT. It yields the protein CASSPGGGNGNTIYF.

The chain is built from TRBV18 and TRBJ1-1, with D possibly matching TRBD1 (5 bases). The CDR3 spans 13 residues. Germline CDR1 is KGHSH and CDR2 is LQKENI. Trimming took off 2 bases at V and 7 bases at J, with 11 bases between the two ends. In DNA, the CDR3 is TGTGCCAGCTCACCAAGCGCAGGGCGTGAAGCTTTCTTT. Translated, it gives CASSPSAGREAFF.

The chain recombines TRBV13 with TRBJ1-1, with D possibly being TRBD1 (5 bases). The germline gives CDR1 PRHDT, CDR2 FYEKMQ (reference sequence). This CDR3 spans 15 amino acids. V lost 3 bases, J lost 2 bases, and 13 bases lay in between. The CDR3 DNA reads TGTGCCAGCAGCTTGCCGGAGGGGCGAAACACTGAAGCTTTCTTT. This sequence encodes CASSLPEGRNTEAFF.

V is TRBV7-9 and J is TRBJ1-1; 7 nucleotides align to TRBD1. The V gene end was trimmed by 3 bases and the J gene end by 8 bases; junction bases not matched to a gene: 15. The CDR3 loop spans 16 amino acids. The germline gives CDR1 SEHNR, CDR2 FQNEAQ (reference sequence). CDR3 sequence: CASSFGTVGGEEEAFF. The CDR3 bases are TGTGCCAGCAGCTTTGGGACAGTAGGTGGGGAGGAGGAAGCTTTCTTT.

The rearrangement links TRBV29-1 to TRBJ1-2; D not certain. Germline values: CDR1 SQVTM, CDR2 ANQGSEA. The CDR3 sequence is 10 residues long. Trimming left V 3 bases short and J 6 bases short, with 5 bases between. The chain's CDR3 is CSVDRNGYTF. CDR3 bases: TGCAGCGTTGACAGAAATGGCTACACCTTC.